Listed here are 13 T cell receptor beta chains from one sample, sequenced in a study of blood T cells in healthy people across ages. Combining a sample-barcoded 5' primer with a J-beta primer mix, a second PCR ran for 7 to 11 cycles. MiXCR was run by TCRdb on the 5' RACE reads, yielding one entry per CDR3 protein. The sample yields about 800,000 distinct CDR3 sequences, about 47% seen once. Sequenced sample: blood. Receptors originate from an elderly man in good health.

This clonotype came up once. Relative to the germline gene, one junction end is altered; a read error may explain this. This chain connects TRBV28 to TRBJ1-1; D gene ambiguous. This CDR3 spans 11 amino acids. CDR1 is MDHEN and CDR2 is SYDVKM in the germline V gene. DNA for the CDR3: TGTGCCACCAGTCGCCGTCCTGAAGCTTTCTTT. This translates into CATSRRPEAFF.

The V gene is TRBV12-3 or TRBV12-4, the J gene TRBJ1-1; D call uncertain. Trimming pared 2 bases from V and 0 bases from J, leaving 10 bases between. The CDR3 runs 15 residues. The DNA for the CDR3 is TGTGCCAGCAGTTTAAAAAAACCCATGAACACTGAAGCTTTCTTT. As protein: CASSLKKPMNTEAFF.

The chain has TRBV7-2 and TRBJ2-1; 13 bases map to TRBD2. Judging by the DNA end, TRBJ2-7 fits better; the J call may be wrong. Germline CDR1 reads SGHTA; CDR2 reads FQGNSA. The CDR3 is 19 residues long. In nucleotides, the CDR3 is TGTGCCAGCAGCTTAGCGGTACTAGCGGGAGGGGGCTCCTACAATGAGCAGTACTTC. Protein sequence: CASSLAVLAGGGSYNEQYF.

This clonotype was seen ten or more times. The chain employs TRBV5-1 and TRBJ1-6, with D unclear. The CDR3 has 12 residues. V lost 0 bases and J lost 7, with 2 bases in between. Germline V lookup: CDR1 SGHRS, CDR2 YFSETQ. CDR3: CASSLENSPLHF. The CDR3 DNA sequence: TGCGCCAGCAGCTTGGAAAATTCACCCCTCCACTTT.

This chain connects TRBV28 to TRBJ2-5, with 7 bases that match TRBD1. The closer fit of TRBJ2-7 to the DNA end suggests the J call may be wrong. The CDR3 has 13 residues. CDR1 and CDR2 from the germline V gene are MDHEN and SYDVKM. The CDR3 loop is CASRWTGVHEQYF. In DNA form, the CDR3 reads TGTGCCAGCAGGTGGACAGGTGTCCACGAGCAGTACTTC.

J is TRBJ2-6 and V is TRBV7-2, with D tentatively TRBD2 (6 bases). The CDR3 has 16 residues. Deletions cut 3 bases from V and 1 base from J, with 10 bases between. The V gene's germline CDR1 is SGHTA and CDR2 FQGNSA. DNA for the CDR3: TGTGCCAGCAGCTTTATCGGGGGTTCTGGGGCCAACGTCCTGACTTTC. Translation: CASSFIGGSGANVLTF.

This clonotype was observed many times. The rearrangement links TRBV7-2 to TRBJ2-7; no reliable D call. CDR1 is SGHTA and CDR2 is FQGNSA in the germline V gene. The CDR3 is 14 amino acids. Trimming took 1 base from V and 2 from J, leaving 9 bases between them. CDR3 sequence reads: CASSLVLLPYEQYF. The CDR3 coding sequence is TGTGCCAGCAGCTTAGTTCTGCTGCCCTACGAGCAGTACTTC.

Comment on this clonotype: Its ends do not fully match the called genes, so a read error is possible. This sequence joins TRBV29-1 and TRBJ2-7; 8 positions match TRBD1. CDR1 and CDR2 from the germline V gene are SQVTM and ANQGSEA. This CDR3 is 13 amino acids long. The CDR3 nucleotides read TGCAGCTGGACGGGGACAGGCTCCTACGAACAGTACTTC. This translates into CSWTGTGSYEQYF.

J is TRBJ2-7 and V is TRBV29-1; no definite D call. Germline V CDR1 and CDR2: SQVTM, ANQGSEA. This CDR3 has 12 residues. V dropped 4 bases and J dropped 0 bases, with 7 bases sitting between them. For the CDR3, the DNA is TGCAGCGTTGCTCTGAGCTCCTACGAGCAGTACTTC. Amino acid sequence: CSVALSSYEQYF.

This CDR3 reads CSARLAGGKDEQYF. The CDR3 bases are TGCAGTGCTAGGTTAGCGGGAGGTAAGGACGAGCAGTACTTC. The rearrangement joins TRBV20-1 to TRBJ2-7, with 10 bases lining up with TRBD2. The CDR3 length is 14 residues. The trim removed 3 bases at V and 5 bases at J, leaving 7 bases unmatched. From germline, CDR1 is DFQATT and CDR2 SNEGSKA (reference sequence).

As concerns this clonotype: A read error is possible here, since a much larger clone lies one base away. This chain uses TRBV4-3 with TRBJ2-1; the D gene could be TRBD1 or TRBD2 (5 bases each). The DNA end favors TRBJ2-7, so the J call may be wrong. The CDR3 runs 14 residues. Germline lookup yields CDR1 LGHNA and CDR2 YSLEER. The CDR3 DNA reads TGCGCCAGCAGCGTGGACTGGGGCTACAATGAGCAGTACTTC. Protein: CASSVDWGYNEQYF.

The rearrangement joins TRBV25-1 to TRBJ2-7, with no clear D. V lost 7 bases and J lost 0, with 10 bases in between. The CDR3 is 13 residues long. Germline lookup yields CDR1 MGHDK and CDR2 SYGVNS. The CDR3 DNA follows: TGTGCCAGCAAAGCAGGAACCTCCTACGAGCAGTACTTC. It encodes CASKAGTSYEQYF.

This chain connects TRBV5-1 to TRBJ2-4; no definite D call. The CDR3 sequence is 13 residues long. Per the germline V gene, CDR1 is SGHRS and CDR2 is YFSETQ. Trimming stripped 4 bases from V and 9 bases from J, with 14 bases between. CDR3 residues: CASSPVGTSIQYF. The CDR3 DNA reads TGCGCCAGCAGCCCGGTAGGCACGTCCATTCAGTACTTC. The whole variable domain, remainder taken from reference TRBV5-1 and TRBJ2-4, is KAGVTQTPRYLIKTRGQQVTLSCSPISGHRSVSWYQQTPGQGLQFLFEYFSETQRNKGNFPGRFSGRQFSNSRSEMNVSTLELGDSALYLCASSPVGTSIQYFGAGTRLSVL.